The rows below give T cell receptor beta chains drawn from one sample of a study of OX40 agonist ivuxolimab in advanced cancers. The repertoire was sequenced with immunoSEQ multiplex PCR; TCRdb's copy has only in-frame clones and lacks some. The repertoire holds about 70,000 clones, with 88% as singletons. Here the sequenced sample was CD4+ or CD8+ T cells sorted from blood, taken in a trial of the OX40 agonist ivuxolimab. These receptors all stem from an adult with an advanced solid tumor such as melanoma, head and neck, liver or kidney cancer. CDR3s include the opening cysteine and the closing phenylalanine or tryptophan. D genes are given only for firm matches. A clone size is listed for some rows: how often the clone was seen (once, few, many), or a class if it is expanded.

D,J,V,size,CDR3,DNA
TRBD2,TRBJ2-3,TRBV5-1,-,CASRVSGTSTDTQYF,TGCGCCAGCAGGGTTAGCGGGACATCCACAGATACGCAGTATTTT
-,TRBJ2-7,TRBV11-2,-,CASSYRLRDEAHF,TGTGCCAGCAGCTACCGGTTAAGGGACGAGGCCCACTTC
TRBD2,TRBJ2-3,TRBV7-2,-,CASSRRLAGGGTDTQYF,TGTGCCAGCAGCCGCCGCCTAGCGGGGGGTGGCACAGATACGCAGTATTTT
TRBD1,TRBJ1-4,TRBV19,once,CASSISGAGGTTNEKLFF,TGTGCCAGTAGTATATCCGGGGCAGGGGGGACGACTAATGAAAAACTGTTTTTT
TRBD1,TRBJ2-5,TRBV7-7,-,CASSPMGQQETQYF,TGTGCCAGCAGCCCGATGGGACAGCAAGAGACCCAGTACTTC
TRBD1,TRBJ2-7,TRBV7-9,-,CASSLAGGQGALEQYF,TGTGCCAGCAGCTTAGCAGGCGGACAGGGGGCCTTGGAGCAGTACTTC
TRBD2,TRBJ2-2,TRBV6-5,-,CASLRGSTGELFF,TGTGCCAGCCTTCGCGGGAGCACCGGGGAGCTGTTTTTT
-,TRBJ2-5,TRBV30,few,CAWSDQGNRETQYF,TGTGCCTGGAGTGATCAGGGGAATAGAGAGACCCAGTACTTC
-,TRBJ1-1,TRBV11-2,-,CASLSSPGDTEAFF,TGTGCCAGCCTGTCCTCACCAGGGGACACTGAAGCTTTCTTT
-,TRBJ2-5,TRBV5-1,-,CASSVAGFQETQYF,TGCGCCAGCAGCGTGGCAGGCTTCCAAGAGACCCAGTACTTC
-,TRBJ2-1,TRBV4-2,-,CASSQDQGTTKFF,TGTGCCAGCAGCCAAGATCAGGGGACTACCAAGTTCTTC
-,TRBJ1-1,TRBV18,-,CASSPRSSGGNTEAFF,TGTGCCAGCTCACCGAGGAGCTCCGGGGGGAACACTGAAGCTTTCTTT
-,TRBJ1-2,TRBV11-2,once,CASSWGSTGYTF,TGTGCCAGCAGTTGGGGAAGTACGGGCTACACCTTC
-,TRBJ2-2,TRBV7-2,-,CASSLGYNTGELFF,TGTGCCAGCAGCTTAGGCTACAACACCGGGGAGCTGTTTTTT